This is a list of T cell receptor beta chains from one sample in a study of graft-versus-host responses after intestinal transplantation. No antigens are known for them. Repertoires were generated with immunoSEQ multiplex PCR, while TCRdb's copy carries only in-frame clones and drops some. Among about 97,000 clones listed, roughly nine tenths were seen once. Sequences were derived from unstimulated CD4+ T cells sorted from spleen or lymph node cells, sampled before transplant. Receptor source: a human donor who was the organ donor for an intestinal transplant. Each CDR3 is given with its conserved first and last residue. Fields, in order: V gene, J gene, D gene, CDR3 protein. The D gene is left open where the match is weak.

V: TRBV19; J: TRBJ1-5; D: NA; CDR3: CASSLTGNRNQPQHF
V: TRBV14; J: TRBJ2-1; D: TRBD2; CDR3: CASSHPAGGWVSYNEQFF
V: TRBV7-8; J: TRBJ2-5; D: TRBD1; CDR3: CASTRDRGETQYF
V: TRBV19; J: TRBJ2-7; D: NA; CDR3: CASSRGHTLSYEQYF
V: TRBV4-3; J: TRBJ1-1; D: NA; CDR3: CASSLATVMNTEAFF
V: TRBV7-3; J: TRBJ2-1; D: NA; CDR3: CASSLDLGGHNEQFF
V: TRBV5-4; J: TRBJ2-5; D: TRBD2; CDR3: CASSPGLAGETQYF
V: TRBV5-1; J: TRBJ2-3; D: NA; CDR3: CASSSLGWITDTQYF
V: TRBV29-1; J: TRBJ1-2; D: NA; CDR3: CSVRQGTGGYTF
V: TRBV28; J: TRBJ1-2; D: TRBD1; CDR3: CASSLQGAGYGYTF
V: TRBV18; J: TRBJ1-2; D: NA; CDR3: CASSPIPTGGAYGYTF
V: TRBV7-3; J: TRBJ2-7; D: NA; CDR3: CASSLTFSYEQYF
V: TRBV5-1; J: TRBJ2-2; D: NA; CDR3: CASSLSGLDTGELFF
V: TRBV11-1; J: TRBJ1-5; D: NA; CDR3: CASSLAPAGNQPQHF
V: TRBV28; J: TRBJ1-2; D: TRBD1; CDR3: CASSLFAGGPYGYTF
V: TRBV5-5; J: TRBJ2-1; D: TRBD1; CDR3: CASSLVVGTVHNEQFF
V: TRBV5-1; J: TRBJ2-1; D: TRBD1; CDR3: CASSLVDRGPHNEQFF
V: TRBV15; J: TRBJ1-4; D: NA; CDR3: CATSRGGGAVEKLFF
V: TRBV18; J: TRBJ2-5; D: NA; CDR3: CASSPAQGETQYF
V: TRBV19; J: TRBJ2-1; D: NA; CDR3: CASSGSSYNEQFF
V: TRBV11-2; J: TRBJ2-5; D: TRBD1; CDR3: CASRGQGQETQYF
V: TRBV18; J: TRBJ1-1; D: NA; CDR3: CASSPRQDLNTEAFF
V: TRBV6-6; J: TRBJ2-1; D: NA; CDR3: CASSYGQGTTQFF
V: TRBV5-4; J: TRBJ1-1; D: NA; CDR3: CASSSSLSTEAFF
V: TRBV27; J: TRBJ2-5; D: NA; CDR3: CASRGGAETQYF
V: TRBV4-2; J: TRBJ1-4; D: NA; CDR3: CASSQDRALGGYEKLFF
V: TRBV29-1; J: TRBJ2-7; D: NA; CDR3: CSVGAFEAYEQYF
V: TRBV6-1; J: TRBJ2-5; D: TRBD2; CDR3: CASRRTSGGLQTQYF
V: TRBV28; J: TRBJ1-2; D: NA; CDR3: CASSPDSYGYTF
V: TRBV7-7; J: TRBJ2-5; D: NA; CDR3: CASRLGETQYF
V: TRBV2; J: TRBJ1-4; D: TRBD1; CDR3: CASRNENRGVNEKLFF
V: TRBV27; J: TRBJ1-5; D: NA; CDR3: CASSPVQGHQPQHF
V: TRBV7-3; J: TRBJ1-1; D: NA; CDR3: CASSLAAGLNTEAFF
V: TRBV27; J: TRBJ1-6; D: NA; CDR3: CASRGGGTRYPPLHF
V: TRBV5-5; J: TRBJ1-2; D: NA; CDR3: CASSLKTGPYGYTF
V: TRBV4-3; J: TRBJ1-6; D: NA; CDR3: CASSPTGRDSPLHF